This entry lists 10 T cell receptor beta chains sequenced from one sample in a study of shared clonotypes between healthy human individuals. The data were produced by immunoSEQ multiplex PCR, yet TCRdb's version contains in-frame clones alone and is incomplete. The sample has fewer than 650,000 clones, just over 75% seen once. Sequencing was performed on PBMCs. These receptor sequences come from a woman between 40 and 55 years old in good health. Some clones in this sample may be carry-over from other donors' samples.

This chain links TRBV7-3 with TRBJ1-2, with a weak D call TRBD1 (6 bases). Germline V gives CDR1 SGHTA, CDR2 FQGTGA. The V gene lost 5 bases and the J gene lost 7 bases, with 14 bases spanning the gap. The CDR3 is 13 residues long. The CDR3 region has the DNA TGTGCCAGCAGCCCAGACAGGATTGTTGGCTACACCTTC. Its protein product is CASSPDRIVGYTF. Complete variable domain (other parts from reference TRBV7-3 and TRBJ1-2): GAGVSQTPSNKVTEKGKYVELRCDPISGHTALYWYRQSLGQGPEFLIYFQGTGAADDSGLPNDRFFAVRPEGSVSTLKIQRTERGDSAVYLCASSPDRIVGYTFGSGTRLTVV.

In the case of this clone: The junction departs from the called germline gene at one end, perhaps through a read error. The CDR3, as DNA: TGTGTCAGCTCACCCGGGGACGGTGGACTAGCGGGAGTGCTCTACAATGAGCAGTTCTTC. Its translation: CVSSPGDGGLAGVLYNEQFF. The genes are TRBV18 and TRBJ2-1; 13 positions match TRBD2. The germline V gene encodes CDR1 KGHSH and CDR2 LQKENI. The CDR3 has 20 residues.

This clone was recorded a few times. This rearrangement joins TRBV2 to TRBJ1-2; D ambiguous. Trimming pared 7 bases from V and 2 bases from J, leaving 14 bases between. This CDR3 region has 14 residues. From germline, CDR1 is SNHLY and CDR2 FYNNEI. CDR3 loop: CASTLTASNYGYTF. The CDR3 DNA is TGTGCCAGCACGTTAACAGCATCCAACTATGGCTACACCTTC.

The V gene is TRBV7-8, the J gene TRBJ2-2; possibly TRBD2 for D (6 bases). The CDR3 contains 19 residues. The V end was cut by 0 bases, the J end by 2 bases, with 19 bases between. CDR1 SGHVS and CDR2 FQNEAQ come from the germline V gene. The CDR3 sequence is CASSLAWGRGLSNTGELFF. DNA for the CDR3: TGTGCCAGCAGCTTAGCTTGGGGCCGGGGACTTTCTAACACCGGGGAGCTGTTTTTT.

V usage is TRBV7-2 and J usage is TRBJ2-1; 9 bases fit TRBD1. In germline, CDR1 is SGHTA, CDR2 FQGNSA. CDR3 length: 17 amino acids. Trimming cost V 4 bases and J 2 bases; bases outside gene matches: 9. The CDR3 sequence is CASSSLGQGTPYNEQFF. The CDR3, as DNA: TGTGCCAGCAGCTCATTAGGACAGGGGACCCCCTACAATGAGCAGTTCTTC.

The chain has TRBV13 and TRBJ2-7, with D uncertain. V was pared by 3 bases and J by 2 bases, with 11 bases between. The V gene's germline CDR1 is PRHDT and CDR2 FYEKMQ (reference sequence). This CDR3 has 14 residues. DNA for the CDR3: TGTGCCAGCAGCTTCCGACGGATAGCCTACGAGCAGTACTTC. This translates into CASSFRRIAYEQYF.

The rearrangement links TRBV5-5 to TRBJ2-7; the D is unclear. The length of the CDR3 is 12 residues. V gave up 0 bases and J gave up 1 base, with 2 bases separating them. CDR1 is SGHKS and CDR2 is YYEKEE in the germline V gene (reference sequence). The CDR3 sequence: CASSLVSYEQYF. The CDR3 DNA is TGTGCCAGCAGCTTGGTTTCCTACGAGCAGTACTTC.

This clone was picked up a small number of times. Other nucleotide sequences from this sample produce the same CDR3. The V call is TRBV7-2, the J call TRBJ1-2; D gene uncertain. The ends were cut back, 5 bases at V and 7 bases at J, with 20 bases in the middle. The CDR3 spans 15 residues. Germline V gene lookup returns CDR1 SGHTA and CDR2 FQGNSA. The CDR3 DNA is TGTGCCAGCAGCCCAGCGTTAACGGGTGGTCGTGGCTACACCTTC. Encoded protein: CASSPALTGGRGYTF. Full variable domain (remainder filled in from reference TRBV7-2 and TRBJ1-2): GAGVSQSPSNKVTEKGKDVELRCDPISGHTALYWYRQSLGQGLEFLIYFQGNSAPDKSGLPSDRFSAERTGGSVSTLTIQRTQQEDSAVYLCASSPALTGGRGYTFGSGTRLTVV.

This clone was found once. Given a far larger clone just one base away, this is likely a sequencing read error. The chain recombines TRBV7-9 with TRBJ1-1, with D unresolved. V was pared by 4 bases and J by 1 base, with 7 bases between. Germline V CDR1 and CDR2: SEHNR, FQNEAQ (reference sequence). The CDR3 covers 13 residues. CDR3 DNA: TGTGCCAGCAGCTCACAGAGGAACACTGAAGCTTTCTTT. Encoded protein: CASSSQRNTEAFF.

The chain carries TRBV28 and TRBJ2-7, with a tentative D call TRBD2 (6 bases). CDR3 length: 15 amino acids. V was pared by 3 bases and J by 3 bases, with 15 bases between. The germline V gene has CDR1 MDHEN and CDR2 SYDVKM. The CDR3 DNA reads as TGTGCCAGCAGTTTTTACTTTTCGCGGGACTACGAGCAGTACTTC. Translating gives CASSFYFSRDYEQYF.